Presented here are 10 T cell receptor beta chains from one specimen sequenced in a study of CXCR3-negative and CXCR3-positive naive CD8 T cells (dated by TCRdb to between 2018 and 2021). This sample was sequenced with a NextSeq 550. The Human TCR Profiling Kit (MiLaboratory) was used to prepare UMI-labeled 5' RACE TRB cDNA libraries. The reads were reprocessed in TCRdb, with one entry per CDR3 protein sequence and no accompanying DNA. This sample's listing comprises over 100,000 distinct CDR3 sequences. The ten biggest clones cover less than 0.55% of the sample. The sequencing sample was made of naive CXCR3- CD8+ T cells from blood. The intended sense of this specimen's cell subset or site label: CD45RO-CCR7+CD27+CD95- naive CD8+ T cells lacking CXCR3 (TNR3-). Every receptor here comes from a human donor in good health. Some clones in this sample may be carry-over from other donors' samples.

The chain's CDR3 is CASSPAHSGTEAFF. This chain links TRBV5-4 with TRBJ1-1; the TRBD1 assignment by TCRdb is unverifiable without DNA. Germline values: CDR1 SGHNT, CDR2 YYREEE (reference sequence). CDR3 length: 14 amino acids.

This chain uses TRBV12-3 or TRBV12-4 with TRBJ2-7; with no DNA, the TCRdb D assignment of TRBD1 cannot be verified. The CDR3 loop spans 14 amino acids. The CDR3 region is CASSQVTGAYEQYF.

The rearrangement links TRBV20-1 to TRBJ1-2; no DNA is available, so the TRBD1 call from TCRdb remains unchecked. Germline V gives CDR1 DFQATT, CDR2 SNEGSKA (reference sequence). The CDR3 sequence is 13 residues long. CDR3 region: CSAGQTKNYGYTF.

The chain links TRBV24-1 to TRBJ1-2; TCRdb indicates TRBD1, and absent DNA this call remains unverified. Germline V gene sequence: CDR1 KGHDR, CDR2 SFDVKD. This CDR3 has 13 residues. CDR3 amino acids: CAQSIQSGYGYTF.

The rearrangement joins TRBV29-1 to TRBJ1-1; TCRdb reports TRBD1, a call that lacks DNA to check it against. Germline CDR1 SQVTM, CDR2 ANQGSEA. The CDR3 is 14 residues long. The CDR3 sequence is CSVEGVAGAAEAFF.

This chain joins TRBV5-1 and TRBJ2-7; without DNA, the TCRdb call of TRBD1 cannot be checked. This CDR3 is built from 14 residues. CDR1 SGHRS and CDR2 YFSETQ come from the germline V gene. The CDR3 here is CASSLEARGYEQYF.

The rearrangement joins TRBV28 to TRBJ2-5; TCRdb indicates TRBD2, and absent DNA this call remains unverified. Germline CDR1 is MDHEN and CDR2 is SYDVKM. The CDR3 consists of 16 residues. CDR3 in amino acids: CASSLVLAEVQETQYF. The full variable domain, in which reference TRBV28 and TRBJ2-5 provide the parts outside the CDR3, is DVKVTQSSRYLVKRTGEKVFLECVQDMDHENMFWYRQDPGLGLRLIYFSYDVKMKEKGDIPEGYSVSREKKERFSLILESASTNQTSMYLCASSLVLAEVQETQYFGPGTRLLVL.

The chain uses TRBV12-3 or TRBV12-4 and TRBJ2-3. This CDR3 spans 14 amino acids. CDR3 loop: CASRVSHRTDTQYF.

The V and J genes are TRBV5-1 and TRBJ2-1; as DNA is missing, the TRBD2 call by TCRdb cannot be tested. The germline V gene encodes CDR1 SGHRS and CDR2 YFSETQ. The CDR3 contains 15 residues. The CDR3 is CASSFMGGAIDEQFF.

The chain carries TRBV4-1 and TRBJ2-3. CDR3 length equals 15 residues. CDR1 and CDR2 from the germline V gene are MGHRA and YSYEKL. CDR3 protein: CASSQGQWITDTQYF.